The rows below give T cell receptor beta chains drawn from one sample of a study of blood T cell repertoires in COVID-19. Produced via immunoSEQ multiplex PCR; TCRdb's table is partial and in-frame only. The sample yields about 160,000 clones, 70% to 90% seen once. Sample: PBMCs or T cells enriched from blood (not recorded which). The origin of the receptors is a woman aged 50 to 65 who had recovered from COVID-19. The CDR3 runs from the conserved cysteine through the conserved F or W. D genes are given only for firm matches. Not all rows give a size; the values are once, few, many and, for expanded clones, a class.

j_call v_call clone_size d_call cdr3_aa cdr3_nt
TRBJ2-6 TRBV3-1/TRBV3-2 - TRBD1 CASSPDRGPGSAGANVLTF TGTGCCAGCAGCCCGGACAGGGGGCCGGGGAGTGCTGGGGCCAACGTCCTGACTTTC
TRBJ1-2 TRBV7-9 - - CASSLQGYYGYTF TGTGCCAGCAGCCTACAGGGCTACTATGGCTACACCTTC
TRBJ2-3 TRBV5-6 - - CASSLAFGPRGTQYF TGTGCCAGCAGCTTGGCCTTTGGGCCCAGGGGTACGCAGTATTTT
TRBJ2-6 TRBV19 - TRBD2 CASSMGLAGGFSGANVLTF TGTGCCAGTAGTATGGGGCTAGCGGGGGGCTTCTCTGGGGCCAACGTCCTGACTTTC
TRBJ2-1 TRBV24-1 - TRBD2 CATSAGTSGEYEQFF TGTGCCACCAGTGCCGGGACTAGCGGGGAATATGAGCAGTTCTTC
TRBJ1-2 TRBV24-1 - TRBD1 CATRAGQGNGYTF TGTGCCACCAGGGCGGGACAGGGCAATGGCTACACCTTC
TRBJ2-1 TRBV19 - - CASSLRLGDEQFF TGTGCCAGTAGCCTCCGCCTGGGCGATGAGCAGTTCTTC
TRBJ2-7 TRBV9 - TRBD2 CASSVSTSMIYEQYF TGTGCCAGCAGCGTATCGACTAGCATGATCTACGAGCAGTACTTC
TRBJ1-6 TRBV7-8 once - CASSALSGGYNSPLHF TGTGCCAGCAGCGCCCTGAGCGGGGGCTATAATTCACCCCTCCACTTT
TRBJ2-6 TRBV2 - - CASTRTFGKLGANVLTF TGTGCCAGCACTAGGACATTTGGAAAATTGGGGGCCAACGTCCTGACTTTC
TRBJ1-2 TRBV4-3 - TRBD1 CASSQDGTALGYTF TGCGCCAGCAGCCAAGATGGGACAGCTCTTGGCTACACCTTC
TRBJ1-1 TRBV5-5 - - CASSTDSRNTEAFF TGTGCCAGCAGCACGGACAGCCGGAACACTGAAGCTTTCTTT
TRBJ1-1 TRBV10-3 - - CAISMLGGAEAFF TGTGCCATCAGTATGTTAGGGGGGGCTGAAGCTTTCTTT
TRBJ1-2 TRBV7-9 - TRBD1 CASSPQGPYGYTF TGTGCCAGCAGCCCACAGGGGCCATATGGCTACACCTTC
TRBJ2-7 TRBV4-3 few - CASSQALFNLGGSYEQYF TGCGCCAGCAGCCAAGCCCTTTTCAACCTAGGGGGCTCCTACGAGCAGTACTTC
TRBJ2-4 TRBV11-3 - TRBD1 CASRLRGTGGPSYF TGTGCCAGCCGCCTGAGGGGGACAGGGGGACCGTCGTACTTC
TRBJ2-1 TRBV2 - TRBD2 CASSELSGAVSNEQFF TGTGCCAGCAGTGAACTTAGCGGGGCGGTCTCCAATGAGCAGTTCTTC
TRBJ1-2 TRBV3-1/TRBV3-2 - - CASSLGAGSSYGYTF TGTGCCAGCAGCCTGGGGGCGGGCAGCTCCTATGGCTACACCTTC
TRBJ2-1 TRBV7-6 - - CASSSDWPSYNEQFF TGTGCCAGCAGCTCGGACTGGCCCTCCTACAATGAGCAGTTCTTC
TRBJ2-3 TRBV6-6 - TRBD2 CASSPKDLAGGPVTDTQYF TGTGCCAGCAGTCCCAAGGACCTAGCGGGGGGGCCTGTCACAGATACGCAGTATTTT
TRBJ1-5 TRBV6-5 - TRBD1 CASSRDSNNQPQHF TGTGCCAGCAGTAGGGACAGCAACAATCAGCCCCAGCATTTT
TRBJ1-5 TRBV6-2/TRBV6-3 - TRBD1 CASSSSFRGHQPQHF TGTGCCAGCAGTTCAAGTTTCAGGGGGCATCAGCCCCAGCATTTT
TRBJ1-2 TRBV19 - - CASSMGRVGYGYTF TGTGCCAGTAGTATGGGCAGGGTAGGTTATGGCTACACCTTC
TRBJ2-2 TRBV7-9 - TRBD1 CASSRTGGNTGELFF TGTGCCAGCAGCCGAACAGGGGGAAACACCGGGGAGCTGTTTTTT
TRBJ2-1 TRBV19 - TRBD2 CASSRTSGGQNEQFF TGTGCCAGTAGCAGGACTAGCGGGGGGCAGAATGAGCAGTTCTTC
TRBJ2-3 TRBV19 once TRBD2 CASSNRGLAGAGTDTQYF TGTGCCAGTAGCAACCGCGGACTAGCGGGGGCGGGGACAGATACGCAGTATTTT
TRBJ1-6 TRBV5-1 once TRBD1 CASSSTGGASYNSPLHF TGCGCCAGCAGCTCCACAGGGGGCGCATCCTATAATTCACCCCTCCACTTT
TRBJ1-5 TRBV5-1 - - CASSLALGGKPQHF TGCGCCAGCAGCTTGGCTCTCGGAGGGAAGCCCCAGCATTTT
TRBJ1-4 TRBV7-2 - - CASTKAPTNEKLFF TGTGCCAGCACCAAAGCTCCAACTAATGAAAAACTGTTTTTT
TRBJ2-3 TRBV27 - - CASSIRADTQYF TGTGCCAGCAGTATTCGTGCAGATACGCAGTATTTT
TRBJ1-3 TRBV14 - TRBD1 CASSQGTGRSGNTIYF TGTGCCAGCAGCCAAGGGACAGGCCGCTCTGGAAACACCATATATTTT
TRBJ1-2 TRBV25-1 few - CASSGNSFGQPIYGYTF TGTGCCAGCAGTGGGAACTCCTTCGGACAGCCTATCTATGGCTACACCTTC
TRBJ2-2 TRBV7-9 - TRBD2 CASSLELAGDGELFF TGTGCCAGCAGCTTAGAACTAGCGGGAGACGGGGAGCTGTTTTTT
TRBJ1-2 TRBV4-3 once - CASSQDGGNYGYTF TGCGCCAGCAGCCAAGATGGCGGCAACTATGGCTACACCTTC
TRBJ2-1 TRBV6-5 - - CASSRLVYNEQFF TGTGCCAGCAGTCGACTAGTCTACAATGAGCAGTTCTTC
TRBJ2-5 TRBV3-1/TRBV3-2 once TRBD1 CASSQAPGTAGETQYF TGTGCCAGCAGCCAAGCCCCCGGGACAGCAGGGGAGACCCAGTACTTC
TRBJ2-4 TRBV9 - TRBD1 CASSASTGTGVNIQYF TGTGCCAGCAGCGCCTCCACCGGGACAGGGGTAAACATTCAGTACTTC
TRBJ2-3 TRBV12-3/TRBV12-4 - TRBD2 CASTPGGRDTQYF TGTGCCAGCACTCCGGGGGGGCGGGATACGCAGTATTTT
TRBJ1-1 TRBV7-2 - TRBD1 CASRLTGTANTEAFF TGTGCCAGCAGACTTACCGGGACAGCGAACACTGAAGCTTTCTTT
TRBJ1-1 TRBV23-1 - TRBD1 CASTLDRVTEAFF TGCGCCAGCACCCTTGACAGGGTCACTGAAGCTTTCTTT
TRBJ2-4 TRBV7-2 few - CASSLAGGLAKNIQYF TGTGCCAGCAGCTTAGCCGGGGGATTAGCCAAAAACATTCAGTACTTC